The clone carrying this T cell receptor beta chain was counted between two and nine times. The source of the sample is a study of blood T cells in healthy people across ages. The use of a sample-barcoded 5' primer and a J-beta primer mix characterized a second PCR of roughly 6 to 11 cycles. From the 5' RACE reads, TCRdb called clonotypes with MiXCR, one entry per CDR3 protein. Of 1,500,000 or so distinct CDR3 sequences listed, almost 60% were seen once; the top ten hold 6.7%. This sequence originates from a man aged 18 to 35 in good health. Material: blood.

CDR3 in amino acids: CASSVEGGTFQETQYF. The CDR3 bases are TGTGCCAGCAGCGTAGAAGGGGGGACTTTCCAAGAGACCCAGTACTTC. This chain joins TRBV9 and TRBJ2-5; TRBD1 or TRBD2 may be the D gene (6 bases each). CDR1 SGDLS and CDR2 YYNGEE come from the germline V gene. The V end was cut by 0 bases, the J end by 1 base, with 13 bases between. The CDR3 covers 16 residues. The entire variable domain, with the rest obtained from reference TRBV9 and TRBJ2-5, is as follows: DSGVTQTPKHLITATGQRVTLRCSPRSGDLSVYWYQQSLDQGLQFLIQYYNGEERAKGNILERFSAQQFPDLHSELNLSSLELGDSALYFCASSVEGGTFQETQYFGPGTRLLVL.